The rows below give T cell receptor beta chains drawn from one sample of a study of shared clonotypes between healthy human individuals. The repertoire was sequenced with immunoSEQ multiplex PCR; TCRdb's copy has only in-frame clones and lacks some. The sample lists approximately 740,000 clones; more than 85% were seen once. Material: naive CD8+ T cells sorted from blood. The receptors stem from a young man in good health. Each CDR3 is given with its conserved first and last residue. A D gene is named only where the DNA matches it firmly. Size is omitted from some rows. Given values are once, few, many or a class for expanded clones.

J gene,clone size,V gene,D gene,CDR3 protein,CDR3 DNA
TRBJ2-5,once,TRBV6-5,-,CASSYWAGTQETQYF,TGTGCCAGCAGTTACTGGGCAGGGACCCAAGAGACCCAGTACTTC
TRBJ1-1,-,TRBV19,-,CASSIGGGTEAFF,TGTGCCAGTAGTATAGGGGGAGGCACTGAAGCTTTCTTT
TRBJ2-2,-,TRBV4-1,TRBD1,CASSLRQGNTGELFF,TGCGCCAGCAGCCTTCGACAGGGGAACACCGGGGAGCTGTTTTTT
TRBJ1-1,-,TRBV6-6,-,CASSYSQMNTEAFF,TGTGCCAGCAGTTATTCACAGATGAACACTGAAGCTTTCTTT
TRBJ2-1,-,TRBV15,TRBD2,CATRASGNNEQFF,TGTGCCACCAGGGCTAGCGGTAACAATGAGCAGTTCTTC
TRBJ1-4,-,TRBV5-6,-,CASSSRQREKLFF,TGTGCCAGCAGCTCGCGACAGCGAGAAAAACTGTTTTTT
TRBJ1-5,-,TRBV5-5,-,CASSLGGLPSNQPQHF,TGTGCCAGCAGCTTGGGAGGACTACCTAGCAATCAGCCCCAGCATTTT
TRBJ1-1,-,TRBV30,-,CAWSRWGTDTEAFF,TGTGCCTGGAGTCGATGGGGTACGGACACTGAAGCTTTCTTT
TRBJ1-5,-,TRBV28,-,CASSFLVSIANQPQHF,TGTGCCAGCAGTTTTTTGGTTAGTATAGCAAATCAGCCCCAGCATTTT
TRBJ2-1,-,TRBV11-2,TRBD1,CASSSGGTGDNEQFF,TGTGCCAGCAGCTCAGGGGGGACAGGGGACAATGAGCAGTTCTTC
TRBJ1-5,-,TRBV27,-,CASRPGISNQPQHF,TGTGCCAGCAGACCAGGGATTAGCAATCAGCCCCAGCATTTT
TRBJ2-7,once,TRBV27,-,CASSPDLGYVYEQYF,TGTGCCAGCAGTCCCGATTTGGGGTACGTGTACGAGCAGTACTTC
TRBJ1-3,-,TRBV7-9,TRBD1,CASSARQGPGNTIYF,TGTGCCAGCAGCGCCCGACAGGGCCCTGGAAACACCATATATTTT
TRBJ2-7,once,TRBV4-1,TRBD1,CASSLTFQGAYEQYF,TGCGCCAGCAGCCTAACTTTTCAGGGGGCCTACGAGCAGTACTTC
TRBJ1-1,-,TRBV11-2,-,CASSLGRDTKMNTEAFF,TGTGCCAGCAGCTTAGGAAGGGACACAAAGATGAACACTGAAGCTTTCTTT
TRBJ2-1,-,TRBV7-2,TRBD2,CASSGGLADYNEQFF,TGTGCCAGCAGCGGGGGACTAGCGGACTACAATGAGCAGTTCTTC
TRBJ1-2,-,TRBV7-9,-,CASSSQGSYGYTF,TGTGCCAGCAGCTCACAGGGTAGCTATGGCTACACCTTC
TRBJ2-1,once,TRBV27,-,CASSLGAQIYNEQFF,TGTGCCAGCAGTTTAGGGGCCCAGATTTACAATGAGCAGTTCTTC
TRBJ2-2,-,TRBV4-1,TRBD1,CASSQEGRGLDTGELFF,TGCGCCAGCAGCCAAGAAGGTAGGGGGCTGGACACCGGGGAGCTGTTTTTT
TRBJ1-5,-,TRBV7-8,-,CASSLNGEGQPQHF,TGTGCCAGCAGCTTAAACGGGGAAGGACAGCCCCAGCATTTT
TRBJ2-1,-,TRBV28,TRBD2,CASGLAGFSSYNEQFF,TGTGCCAGCGGGCTAGCGGGTTTTAGCTCCTACAATGAGCAGTTCTTC
TRBJ1-2,-,TRBV4-1,TRBD1,CASSQRDRDGYTF,TGCGCCAGCAGCCAAAGAGACAGGGATGGCTACACCTTC
TRBJ2-7,-,TRBV28,TRBD2,CASSFLAGIFYEQYF,TGTGCCAGCAGTTTTCTAGCGGGAATTTTCTACGAGCAGTACTTC
TRBJ1-2,-,TRBV9,-,CASSADPRQRDYGYTF,TGTGCCAGCAGCGCGGACCCTCGACAAAGGGACTATGGCTACACCTTC
TRBJ2-3,-,TRBV7-9,TRBD2,CASSPRGGGRVTDTQYF,TGTGCCAGCAGCCCCCGCGGGGGTGGCAGGGTCACAGATACGCAGTATTTT
TRBJ1-1,-,TRBV11-3,-,CASSLASENTEAFF,TGTGCCAGCAGCTTAGCCTCAGAGAACACTGAAGCTTTCTTT
TRBJ1-2,-,TRBV4-1,-,CASSQGLKGDYGYTF,TGCGCCAGCAGCCAAGGACTCAAGGGAGACTATGGCTACACCTTC
TRBJ2-7,-,TRBV9,TRBD2,CASSVEPTSGSSYEQYF,TGTGCCAGCAGCGTAGAACCGACTAGCGGGAGCTCCTACGAGCAGTACTTC
TRBJ2-2,-,TRBV7-9,-,CASSLESLTGELFF,TGTGCCAGCAGCTTAGAGTCCCTCACCGGGGAGCTGTTTTTT
TRBJ2-7,once,TRBV6-1,-,CASTSGYYEQYF,TGTGCCAGCACGAGCGGGTACTACGAGCAGTACTTC
TRBJ1-1,-,TRBV7-9,-,CASSLLQTDGNTEAFF,TGTGCCAGCAGCTTACTGCAAACTGACGGGAACACTGAAGCTTTCTTT
TRBJ1-1,-,TRBV27,-,CASSPQMNTEAFF,TGTGCCAGCAGTCCACAGATGAACACTGAAGCTTTCTTT
TRBJ2-7,-,TRBV2,-,CASRGGPQYF,TGTGCCAGCAGGGGGGGACCGCAGTACTTC
TRBJ1-2,-,TRBV27,-,CASSKFDGLSSYTF,TGTGCCAGCAGTAAGTTCGACGGTCTCTCGAGCTACACCTTC
TRBJ2-1,-,TRBV10-3,-,CAISERNNEQFF,TGTGCCATCAGTGAGCGTAACAATGAGCAGTTCTTC
TRBJ2-5,-,TRBV25-1,TRBD1,CASSERSQGAWETQYF,TGTGCCAGCAGTGAACGGTCCCAGGGGGCTTGGGAGACCCAGTACTTC
TRBJ2-5,once,TRBV28,-,CASSLLNRDTAFQETQYF,TGTGCCAGCAGTTTATTGAACCGGGACACGGCGTTTCAAGAGACCCAGTACTTC
TRBJ2-7,-,TRBV7-2,TRBD2,CASSLALGSGDSYEQYF,TGTGCCAGCAGCTTAGCTCTTGGGAGCGGGGACTCCTACGAGCAGTACTTC
TRBJ2-1,-,TRBV28,-,CASSLGTPEVF,TGTGCCAGCAGCCTCGGGACCCCTGAGGTCTTC
TRBJ1-5,-,TRBV9,-,CASSARGGNQPQHF,TGTGCCAGCAGCGCCAGGGGTGGCAATCAGCCCCAGCATTTT
TRBJ2-7,-,TRBV7-2,-,CASSLIDVHEQYF,TGTGCCAGCAGCTTAATTGACGTACACGAGCAGTACTTC
TRBJ2-1,-,TRBV5-1,TRBD2,CASSLVGASGSSYNEQFF,TGCGCCAGCAGCTTGGTGGGGGCTAGCGGGAGCTCCTACAATGAGCAGTTCTTC
TRBJ1-5,-,TRBV28,-,CASSPRRSNQPQHF,TGTGCCAGCAGTCCTAGGCGCAGTAATCAGCCCCAGCATTTT
TRBJ2-7,-,TRBV29-1,TRBD2,CSAKREEGSYEQYF,TGCAGCGCTAAGCGGGAGGAGGGCTCCTACGAGCAGTACTTC
TRBJ1-1,-,TRBV29-1,TRBD1,CSDPQGNLSREAFF,TGCAGCGACCCACAGGGGAACTTGAGCCGGGAGGCTTTCTTT
TRBJ2-3,-,TRBV4-1,-,CASSQVAEQPSDTQYF,TGCGCCAGCAGCCAAGTTGCAGAGCAGCCGTCTGATACGCAGTATTTT
TRBJ2-7,-,TRBV5-1,-,CASSLVGGADYYEQYF,TGCGCCAGCAGCTTGGTTGGCGGGGCCGACTACTACGAGCAGTACTTC
TRBJ2-2,-,TRBV7-2,-,CASSFGGEVLFF,TGTGCCAGCAGCTTCGGAGGGGAGGTGCTGTTTTTT
TRBJ2-7,-,TRBV2,-,CASTQGVADIYEQYF,TGTGCCAGCACCCAGGGGGTAGCGGATATCTACGAGCAGTACTTC
TRBJ2-1,-,TRBV5-6,TRBD2,CASSLGLGNNEQFF,TGTGCCAGCAGCTTAGGACTAGGGAACAATGAGCAGTTCTTC
TRBJ2-7,once,TRBV7-9,-,CASSDPIRGATYEQYF,TGTGCCAGCAGCGACCCGATCCGCGGGGCTACCTACGAGCAGTACTTC
TRBJ2-2,-,TRBV5-8,TRBD1,CASSRWGQANTGELFF,TGTGCCAGCAGCCGCTGGGGACAGGCGAACACCGGGGAGCTGTTTTTT
TRBJ1-2,once,TRBV27,-,CASSLRNSGVNYGYTF,TGTGCCAGCAGTTTAAGGAACAGCGGTGTCAACTATGGCTACACCTTC
TRBJ2-7,-,TRBV27,TRBD2,CASTPRLAGIYEQYF,TGTGCCAGCACCCCCCGACTAGCGGGGATCTACGAGCAGTACTTC
TRBJ1-3,-,TRBV28,-,CASSVTPAVSGNTIYF,TGTGCCAGCAGCGTAACCCCCGCAGTTTCTGGAAACACCATATATTTT
TRBJ2-3,-,TRBV29-1,-,CSVGAGDTDTQYF,TGCAGCGTCGGGGCCGGGGACACAGATACGCAGTATTTT